The rows below give T cell receptor beta chains drawn from one sample of a study of early T cells in non-severe SARS-CoV-2 infection. One entry per CDR3 protein, called by TCRdb with MiXCR from the 5' RACE reads. Of 110,000 or so distinct CDR3 sequences listed, 9% to 13% are singletons. The sequencing input was whole blood. All receptors derive from an adult who was a healthcare worker with PCR-confirmed SARS-CoV-2 infection or an uninfected control (not recorded which). CDR3s include the opening cysteine and the closing phenylalanine or tryptophan. The D gene is left open where the match is weak. The size field is filled for only some rows; it gives once, few, many or a size class.

size,D,J,V,DNA,CDR3
few,TRBD1,TRBJ2-1,TRBV7-3,TGTGCCAGCAGCTCGACCGGGACAGGGAGATACAATGAGCAGTTCTTC,CASSSTGTGRYNEQFF
-,-,TRBJ1-5,TRBV5-1,TGCGCCAGCAGGATCGATAGCAATCAGCCCCAGCATTTT,CASRIDSNQPQHF
many,-,TRBJ2-7,TRBV27,TGTGCCAGCAGTTTAGGGAGCGGCGAGCAGTACTTC,CASSLGSGEQYF
-,-,TRBJ2-3,TRBV7-3,TGTGCCAGCAGCTCACAGGCCCCTGGGACAGATACGCAGTATTTT,CASSSQAPGTDTQYF
few,-,TRBJ1-1,TRBV18,TGTGCCAGCTCACCCTCTGGAGGGGCGGGCACTGAAGCTTTCTTT,CASSPSGGAGTEAFF
-,-,TRBJ2-1,TRBV5-1,TGCGCCAGCAGCACACAGGTTTACAATGAGCAGTTCTTC,CASSTQVYNEQFF
many,TRBD2,TRBJ2-7,TRBV28,TGTGCCAGCAGTTTAAATAGTTTGGGAGGGAGTACCTACGAGCAGTACTTC,CASSLNSLGGSTYEQYF
many,-,TRBJ2-1,TRBV10-3,TGTGCCTCCTCCCCCGGGGAGTCCTACAATGAGCAGTTCTTC,CASSPGESYNEQFF
many,TRBD2,TRBJ2-7,TRBV5-1,TGCGCCAGCAGCTTGGGGGCTAGCGGGCCCTCCTACGAGCAGTACTTC,CASSLGASGPSYEQYF
few,-,TRBJ2-1,TRBV2,TGTGCCAGCTCCGAGGGATACAATGAGCAGTTCTTC,CASSEGYNEQFF
many,TRBD1,TRBJ1-1,TRBV29-1,TGCAGCGTTGAAGGGGGGACAGGGGATGAAGCTTTCTTT,CSVEGGTGDEAFF
few,TRBD1,TRBJ1-5,TRBV2,TGTGCCAGCAGGGACAGGGTGGCTCAGCCCCAGCATTTT,CASRDRVAQPQHF
-,-,TRBJ1-1,TRBV2,TGTGCCAGCAGTGACGTTGGTCTTATGAACACTGAAGCTTTCTTT,CASSDVGLMNTEAFF
-,TRBD1,TRBJ2-7,TRBV11-2,TGTGCCAGCAGGACAGGGTACGAGCAGTACTTC,CASRTGYEQYF
many,TRBD1,TRBJ1-2,TRBV27,TGTGCCAGCAGTCAACGACAGGGGCGTAACTATGGCTACACCTTC,CASSQRQGRNYGYTF
-,-,TRBJ1-1,TRBV5-1,TGCGCCAGCAGCTTGGCCCTTGATCCACAGACGCATCTGGGGGCTTTCTTT,CASSLALDPQTHLGAFF
many,TRBD2,TRBJ2-3,TRBV11-2,TGTGCCAGCAGCTTAGAGTGGTCAGGACTAGCGGGAGCTGCGGGGGCAGATACGCAGTATTTT,CASSLEWSGLAGAAGADTQYF
-,TRBD2,TRBJ2-1,TRBV3-1,TGTGCCAGCAGCTCAAGGGGCGGGGGTTCCTACAATGAGCAGTTCTTC,CASSSRGGGSYNEQFF
many,-,TRBJ2-1,TRBV29-1,TGCAGCGTTGAAGAAGGAGGGAATGAGCAGTTCTTC,CSVEEGGNEQFF
few,TRBD2,TRBJ2-7,TRBV7-9,TGTGCCAGCAGCTTTCCGACGGGACTAGCGGGAGAATACGAGCAGTACTTC,CASSFPTGLAGEYEQYF
few,-,TRBJ2-6,TRBV12-3/TRBV12-4,TGTGCCAGCAGAGCCACTAACAGGGTCCGGGCCAACGTCCTGACTTTC,CASRATNRVRANVLTF